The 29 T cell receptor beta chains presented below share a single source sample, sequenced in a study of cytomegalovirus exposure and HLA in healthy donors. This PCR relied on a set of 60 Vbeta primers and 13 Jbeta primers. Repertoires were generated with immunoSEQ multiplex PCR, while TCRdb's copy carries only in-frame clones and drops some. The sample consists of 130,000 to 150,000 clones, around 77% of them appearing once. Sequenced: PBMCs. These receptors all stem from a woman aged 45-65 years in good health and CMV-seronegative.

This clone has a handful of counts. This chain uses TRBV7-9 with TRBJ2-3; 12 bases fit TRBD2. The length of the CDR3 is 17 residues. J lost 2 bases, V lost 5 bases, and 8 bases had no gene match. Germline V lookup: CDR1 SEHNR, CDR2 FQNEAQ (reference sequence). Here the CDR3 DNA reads TGTGCCAGCAGCGGAGGACTAGCGGGGCCTACCACAGATACGCAGTATTTT. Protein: CASSGGLAGPTTDTQYF.

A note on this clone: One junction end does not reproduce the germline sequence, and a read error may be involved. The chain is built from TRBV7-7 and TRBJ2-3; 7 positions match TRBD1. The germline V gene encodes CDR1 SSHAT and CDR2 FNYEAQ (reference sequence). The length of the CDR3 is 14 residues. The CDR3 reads CASSPRGSTDTQYF. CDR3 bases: TGTGCTAGCAGCCCCAGGGGGTCCACAGATACGCAGTATTTT.

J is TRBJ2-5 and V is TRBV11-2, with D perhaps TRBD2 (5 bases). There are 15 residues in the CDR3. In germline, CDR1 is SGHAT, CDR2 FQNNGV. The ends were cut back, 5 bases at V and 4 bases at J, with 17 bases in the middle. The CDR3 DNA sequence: TGTGCCAGCAGCCCAGTCGGGGAGAGAGGAGAGACCCAGTACTTC. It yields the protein CASSPVGERGETQYF.

The CDR3 protein is CASSITTGSPSTNEKLFF. The CDR3 coding sequence is TGTGCCAGTAGTATCACGACAGGATCCCCCTCAACTAATGAAAAACTGTTTTTT. This sequence joins TRBV19 and TRBJ1-4; D perhaps matches TRBD1 (6 bases). V dropped 3 bases and J dropped 0 bases, with 17 bases sitting between them. The CDR3 contains 18 residues. CDR1 is LNHDA and CDR2 is SQIVND in the germline V gene (reference sequence).

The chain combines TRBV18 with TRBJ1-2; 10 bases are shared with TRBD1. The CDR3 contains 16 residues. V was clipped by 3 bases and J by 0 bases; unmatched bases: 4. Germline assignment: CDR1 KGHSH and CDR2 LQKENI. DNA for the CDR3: TGTGCCAGCTCACCGACCGGGACAGGGGCTAACTATGGCTACACCTTC. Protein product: CASSPTGTGANYGYTF. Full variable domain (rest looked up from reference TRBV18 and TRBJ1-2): NAGVMQNPRHLVRRRGQEARLRCSPMKGHSHVYWYRQLPEEGLKFMVYLQKENIIDESGMPKERFSAEFPKEGPSILRIQQVVRGDSAAYFCASSPTGTGANYGYTFGSGTRLTVV.

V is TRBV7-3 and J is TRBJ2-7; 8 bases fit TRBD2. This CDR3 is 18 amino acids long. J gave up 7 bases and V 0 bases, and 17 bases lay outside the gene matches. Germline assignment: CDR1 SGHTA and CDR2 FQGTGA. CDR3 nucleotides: TGTGCCAGCAGCTTAACCTCCTGCCTCCCCGGGGGGGCCTGGGAGCAGTACTTC. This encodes CASSLTSCLPGGAWEQYF.

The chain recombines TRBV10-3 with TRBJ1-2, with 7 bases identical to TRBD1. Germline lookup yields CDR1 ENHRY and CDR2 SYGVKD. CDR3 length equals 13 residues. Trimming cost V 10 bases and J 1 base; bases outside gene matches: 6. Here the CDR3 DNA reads TGTGCCACCCACCAGGGGGATAACTATGGCTACACCTTC. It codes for CATHQGDNYGYTF.

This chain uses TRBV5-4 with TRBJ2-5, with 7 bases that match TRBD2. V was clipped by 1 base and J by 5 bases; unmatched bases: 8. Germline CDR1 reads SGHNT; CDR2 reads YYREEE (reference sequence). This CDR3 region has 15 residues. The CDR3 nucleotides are TGTGCCAGCAGCTTGCCGGGGGGACTTAGGGAGACCCAGTACTTC. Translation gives CASSLPGGLRETQYF.

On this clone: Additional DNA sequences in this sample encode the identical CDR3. Written as DNA, the CDR3 is TGTGCCAGCAGCTTGGGGCAAAACACCGGGGAGCTGTTTTTT. Translated, it gives CASSLGQNTGELFF. The V gene is TRBV7-2, the J gene TRBJ2-2, with TRBD1 as a possible D gene (5 bases). V gave up 3 bases and J gave up 2 bases, with 7 bases separating them. Looked up from germline, CDR1 is SGHTA and CDR2 is FQGNSA. The CDR3 spans 14 residues.

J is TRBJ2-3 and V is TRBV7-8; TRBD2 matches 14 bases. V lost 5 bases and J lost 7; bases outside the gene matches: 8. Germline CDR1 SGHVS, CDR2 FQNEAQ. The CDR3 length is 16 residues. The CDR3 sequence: CASSTRLAGGQYTQYF. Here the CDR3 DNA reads TGTGCCAGCAGCACCCGACTAGCGGGGGGGCAATATACGCAGTATTTT.

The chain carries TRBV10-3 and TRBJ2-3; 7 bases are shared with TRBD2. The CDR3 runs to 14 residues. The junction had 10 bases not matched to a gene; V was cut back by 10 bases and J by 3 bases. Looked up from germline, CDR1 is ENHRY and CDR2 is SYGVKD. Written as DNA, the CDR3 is TGTGCCACGACTCGGGGGGTAGCAACAGATACGCAGTATTTT. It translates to CATTRGVATDTQYF.

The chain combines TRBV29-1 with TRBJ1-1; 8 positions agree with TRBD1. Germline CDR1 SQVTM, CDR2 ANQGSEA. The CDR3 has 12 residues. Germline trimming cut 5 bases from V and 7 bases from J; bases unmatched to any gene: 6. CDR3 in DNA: TGCAGCGTTTTGGACAGGGAAGGTGAAGCTTTCTTT. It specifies CSVLDREGEAFF. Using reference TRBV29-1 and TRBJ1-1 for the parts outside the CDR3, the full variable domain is SAVISQKPSRDICQRGTSLTIQCQVDSQVTMMFWYRQQPGQSLTLIATANQGSEATYESGFVIDKFPISRPNLTFSTLTVSNMSPEDSSIYLCSVLDREGEAFFGQGTRLTVV.

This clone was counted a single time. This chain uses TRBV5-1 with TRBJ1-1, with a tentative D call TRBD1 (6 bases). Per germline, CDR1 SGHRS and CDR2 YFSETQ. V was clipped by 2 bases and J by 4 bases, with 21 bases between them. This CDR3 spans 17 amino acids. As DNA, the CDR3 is TGCGCCAGCAGCTTCGAGCCCCAGGGGAGCCTTGCCACTGAAGCTTTCTTT. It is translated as CASSFEPQGSLATEAFF.

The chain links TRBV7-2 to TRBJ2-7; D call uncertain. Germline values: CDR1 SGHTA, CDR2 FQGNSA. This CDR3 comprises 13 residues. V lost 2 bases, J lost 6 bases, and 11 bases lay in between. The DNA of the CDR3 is TGTGCCAGCAGCTTAATACGGTCCGGCGAGCAGTACTTC. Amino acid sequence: CASSLIRSGEQYF.

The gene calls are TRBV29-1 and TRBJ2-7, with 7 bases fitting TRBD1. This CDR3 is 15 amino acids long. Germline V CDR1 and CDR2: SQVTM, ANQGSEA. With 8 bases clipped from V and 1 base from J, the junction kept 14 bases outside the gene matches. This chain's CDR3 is CSYRFDRAPSYEQYF. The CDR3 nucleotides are TGCAGCTACAGGTTTGACAGGGCTCCTTCCTACGAGCAGTACTTC.

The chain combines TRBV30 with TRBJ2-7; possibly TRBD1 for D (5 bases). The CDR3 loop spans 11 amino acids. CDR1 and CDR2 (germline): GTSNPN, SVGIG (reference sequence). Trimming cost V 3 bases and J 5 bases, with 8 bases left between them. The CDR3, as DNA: TGTGCCTGGAGGACAGTGGACGAGCAGTACTTC. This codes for CAWRTVDEQYF.

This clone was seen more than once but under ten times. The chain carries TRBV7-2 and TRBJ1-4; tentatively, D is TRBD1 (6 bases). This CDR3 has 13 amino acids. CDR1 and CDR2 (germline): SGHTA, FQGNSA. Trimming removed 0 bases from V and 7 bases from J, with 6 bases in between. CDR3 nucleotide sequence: TGTGCCAGCAGCTTAGCCAGGGGTGAAAAACTGTTTTTT. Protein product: CASSLARGEKLFF.

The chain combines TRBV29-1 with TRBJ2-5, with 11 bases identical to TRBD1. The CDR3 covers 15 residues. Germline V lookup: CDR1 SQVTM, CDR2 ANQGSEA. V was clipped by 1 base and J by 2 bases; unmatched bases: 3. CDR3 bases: TGCAGCGTTGAAGGGACAGGGGGCATGCAAGAGACCCAGTACTTC. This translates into CSVEGTGGMQETQYF.

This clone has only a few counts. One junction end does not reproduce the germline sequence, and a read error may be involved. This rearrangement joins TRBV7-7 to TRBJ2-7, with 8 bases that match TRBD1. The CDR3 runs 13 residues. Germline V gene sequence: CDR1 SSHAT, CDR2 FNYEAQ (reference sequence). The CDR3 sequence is CASSKGTGQEQYF. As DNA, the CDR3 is TGTGCTAGCAGCAAGGGGACAGGTCAGGAGCAGTACTTC.

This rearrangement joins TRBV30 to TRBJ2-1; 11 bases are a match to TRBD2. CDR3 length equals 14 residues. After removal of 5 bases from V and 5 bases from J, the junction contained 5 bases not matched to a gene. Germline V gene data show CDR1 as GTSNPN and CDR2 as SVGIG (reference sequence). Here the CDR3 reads CAWATSGAHNEQFF. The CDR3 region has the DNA TGTGCCTGGGCGACTAGCGGGGCCCACAATGAGCAGTTCTTC.

CDR3 nucleotide sequence: TGCGCCAGCAGCCGGGGGACAGGGGGGCAAGAGACCCAGTACTTC. This gives the protein CASSRGTGGQETQYF. The rearrangement joins TRBV4-1 to TRBJ2-5; 11 bases are a match to TRBD1. The germline gives CDR1 MGHRA, CDR2 YSYEKL. V dropped 4 bases and J dropped 2; count of bases not matched to a gene: 3. The CDR3 is 15 amino acids.

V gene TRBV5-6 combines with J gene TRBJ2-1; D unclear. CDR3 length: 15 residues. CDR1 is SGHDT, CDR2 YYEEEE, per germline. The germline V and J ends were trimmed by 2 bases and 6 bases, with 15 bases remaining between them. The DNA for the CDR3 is TGTGCCAGCAGCTTACGTGCAGGCTTTGGCAATGAGCAGTTCTTC. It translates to CASSLRAGFGNEQFF.

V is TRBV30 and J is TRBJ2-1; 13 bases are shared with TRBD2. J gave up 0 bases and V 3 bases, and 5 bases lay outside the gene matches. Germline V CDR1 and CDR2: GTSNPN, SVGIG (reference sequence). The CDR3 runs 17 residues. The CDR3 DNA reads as TGTGCCTGGAGGCGCGGACTAGCGGGGGTCTCCTACAATGAGCAGTTCTTC. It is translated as CAWRRGLAGVSYNEQFF.

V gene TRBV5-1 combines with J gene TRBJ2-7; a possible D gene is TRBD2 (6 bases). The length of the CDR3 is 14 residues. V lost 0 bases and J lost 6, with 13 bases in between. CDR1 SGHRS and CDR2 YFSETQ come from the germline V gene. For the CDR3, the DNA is TGCGCCAGCAGCTTGGACGCGGGGCCAGGCGAGCAGTACTTC. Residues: CASSLDAGPGEQYF.

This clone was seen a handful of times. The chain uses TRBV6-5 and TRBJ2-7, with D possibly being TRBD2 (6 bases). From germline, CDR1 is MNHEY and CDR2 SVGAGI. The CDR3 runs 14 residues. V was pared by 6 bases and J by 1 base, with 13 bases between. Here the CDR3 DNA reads TGTGCCAGCAGATCCTTTGGGGGGTCCTACGAGCAGTACTTC. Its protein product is CASRSFGGSYEQYF.

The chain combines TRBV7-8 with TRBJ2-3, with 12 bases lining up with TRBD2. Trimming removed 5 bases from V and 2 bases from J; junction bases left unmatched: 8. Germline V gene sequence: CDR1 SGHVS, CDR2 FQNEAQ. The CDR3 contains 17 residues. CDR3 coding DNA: TGTGCCAGCAGCGCCACAGGGACTAGCGGGTTCACAGATACGCAGTATTTT. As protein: CASSATGTSGFTDTQYF.

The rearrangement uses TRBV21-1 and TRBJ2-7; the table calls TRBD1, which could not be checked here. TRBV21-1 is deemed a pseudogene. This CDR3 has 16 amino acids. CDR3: CASSSEAGTQTYEQYF. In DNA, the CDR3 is TGTGCCAGCAGCAGTGAGGCCGGGACACAAACCTACGAGCAGTACTTC.

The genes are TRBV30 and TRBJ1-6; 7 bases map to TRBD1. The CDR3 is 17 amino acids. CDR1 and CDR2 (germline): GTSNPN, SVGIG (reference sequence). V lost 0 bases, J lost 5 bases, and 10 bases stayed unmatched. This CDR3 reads CAWSVFRQGADNSPLHF. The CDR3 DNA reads TGTGCCTGGAGTGTTTTCCGACAGGGCGCCGATAATTCACCCCTCCACTTT.

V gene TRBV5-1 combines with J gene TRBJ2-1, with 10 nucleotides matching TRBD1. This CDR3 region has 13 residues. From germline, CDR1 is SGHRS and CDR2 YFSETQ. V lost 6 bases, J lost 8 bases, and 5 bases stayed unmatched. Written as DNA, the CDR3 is TGCGCCAGCATTCGGGACAGGGGCTATGAGCAGTTCTTC. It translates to CASIRDRGYEQFF.